This T cell receptor beta chain is drawn from a study of blood T cells in healthy people across ages. Notes on the study in general: Possibly confounding the expanded clonotype changes was the fact that donor CMV status was unknown.

Only one count was recorded for this clonotype. The antigen remains undetermined. PCR was performed a second time for roughly 7 to 12 cycles using a sample-barcoded 5' primer and a J-beta primer mix. TCRdb analysed the 5' RACE reads with MiXCR anew, one entry per CDR3 protein. The repertoire consists of 630,000 or so distinct CDR3 sequences, with approximately 30% occurring once and the leading ten covering 15% to 19%. The source is an elderly woman in good health. The source material was blood.

CDR3 sequence reads: CASRRGQGTSPLHF. CDR3 DNA sequence: TGTGCCAGCAGGCGTGGACAGGGGACTTCACCCCTCCACTTT. The rearrangement joins TRBV12-3 or TRBV12-4 to TRBJ1-6, with TRBD1 matching 9 bases. The V segment lost 6 bases and the J segment 9 bases; nucleotides outside the gene matches: 6. The CDR3 extends over 14 amino acids.